This TCR beta chain was identified during a study of control samples from healthy donors and cancer patients. Data came from immunoSEQ multiplex PCR; TCRdb stores just in-frame clones and leaves some out. The sample lists 100,000 to 150,000 clones; 70% to 90% were seen once. The TCR sequence derives from a man aged 45-65 years in good health. The specimen sequenced was blood.

The CDR3 loop is CASIDRGSGANVLTF. In nucleotides, the CDR3 is TGTGCCAGCATCGACAGGGGATCTGGGGCCAACGTCCTGACTTTC. This chain joins TRBV6-4 and TRBJ2-6; 8 nucleotides align to TRBD1. Germline V gives CDR1 MRHNA, CDR2 SNTAGT. Losses at the gene ends were 7 bases for V and 1 base for J; bases not matched to a gene: 3. CDR3 length equals 15 residues.